This T cell receptor (beta chain) was obtained from a study of T cells in Graves' hyperthyroidism and ophthalmopathy. CDR1 MGHRA and CDR2 YSYEKL come from the germline V gene. V lost 2 bases and J 6 bases, leaving 16 bases between the germline ends. The CDR3 is 15 amino acids. Study-wide findings and caveats: Blood shared most expanded thyroid clonotypes above 0.001.

On this clonotype: The antigen is unknown.

Exclusion followed for patients with uncontrolled infection, other autoimmune disease, pregnancy or lactation. TCR beta CDR3 regions were amplified from RNA transcripts. The HTBI primer set served for first-round RT-PCR of the TCR CDR3. TCRdb processed the multiplex PCR reads anew with MiXCR; each CDR3 protein has one entry. The sample yields 360,000 or so distinct CDR3 sequences, approximately 16% seen once. This sequence joins TRBV4-1 and TRBJ2-5; no firm D call. Sample: blood. The receptor was derived from an older woman with Graves' ophthalmopathy. In DNA form, the CDR3 reads TGCGCCAGCAGCCAACCCACCGGAAGGGAAAAGACCCAGTACTTC. Its translation: CASSQPTGREKTQYF.